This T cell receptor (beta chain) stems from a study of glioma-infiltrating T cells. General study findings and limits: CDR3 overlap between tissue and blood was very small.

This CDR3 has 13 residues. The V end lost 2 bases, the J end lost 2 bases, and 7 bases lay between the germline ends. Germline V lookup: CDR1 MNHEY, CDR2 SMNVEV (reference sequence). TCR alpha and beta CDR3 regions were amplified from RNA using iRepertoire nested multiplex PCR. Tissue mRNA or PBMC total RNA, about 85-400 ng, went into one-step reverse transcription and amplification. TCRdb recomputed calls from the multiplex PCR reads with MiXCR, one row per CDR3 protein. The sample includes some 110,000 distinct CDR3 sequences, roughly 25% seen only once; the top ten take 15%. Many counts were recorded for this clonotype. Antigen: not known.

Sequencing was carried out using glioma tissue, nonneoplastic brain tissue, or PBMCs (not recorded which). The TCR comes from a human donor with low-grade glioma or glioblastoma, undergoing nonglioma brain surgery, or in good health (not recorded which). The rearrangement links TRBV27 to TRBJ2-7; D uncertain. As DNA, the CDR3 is TGTGCCAGCAGTTTAGGACGGGCCTACGAGCAGTACTTC. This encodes CASSLGRAYEQYF.